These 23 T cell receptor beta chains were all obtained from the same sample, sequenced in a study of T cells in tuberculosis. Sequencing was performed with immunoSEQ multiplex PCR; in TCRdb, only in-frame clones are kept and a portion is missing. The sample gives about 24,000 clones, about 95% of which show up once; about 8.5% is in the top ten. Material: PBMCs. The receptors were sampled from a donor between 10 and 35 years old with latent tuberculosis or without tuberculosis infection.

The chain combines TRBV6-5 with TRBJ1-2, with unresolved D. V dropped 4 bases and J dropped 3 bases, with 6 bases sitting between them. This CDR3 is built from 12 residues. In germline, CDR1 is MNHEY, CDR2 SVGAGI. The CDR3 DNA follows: TGTGCCAGCAGTTCTGCGGACTATGGCTACACCTTC. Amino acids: CASSSADYGYTF.

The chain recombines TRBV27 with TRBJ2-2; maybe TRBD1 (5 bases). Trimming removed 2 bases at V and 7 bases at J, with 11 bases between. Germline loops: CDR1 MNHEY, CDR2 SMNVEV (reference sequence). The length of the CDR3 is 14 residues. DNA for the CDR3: TGTGCCAGCAGTTTAAGGGCAGGGTTCGGGGAGCTGTTTTTT. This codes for CASSLRAGFGELFF.

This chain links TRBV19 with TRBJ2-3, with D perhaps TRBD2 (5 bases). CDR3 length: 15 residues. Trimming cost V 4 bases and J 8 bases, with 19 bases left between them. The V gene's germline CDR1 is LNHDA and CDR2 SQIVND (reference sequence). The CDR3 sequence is CASSTLENIGSTQYF. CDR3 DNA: TGTGCCAGTAGTACACTAGAGAACATAGGGAGTACGCAGTATTTT.

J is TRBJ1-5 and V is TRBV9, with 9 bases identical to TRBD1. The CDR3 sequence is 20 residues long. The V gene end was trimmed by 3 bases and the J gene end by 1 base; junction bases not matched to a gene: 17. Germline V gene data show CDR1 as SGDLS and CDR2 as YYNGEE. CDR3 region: CASSASDNSGTGRSNQPQHF. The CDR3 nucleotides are TGTGCCAGCAGCGCCTCCGACAACTCCGGGACAGGGAGGAGCAATCAGCCCCAGCATTTT.

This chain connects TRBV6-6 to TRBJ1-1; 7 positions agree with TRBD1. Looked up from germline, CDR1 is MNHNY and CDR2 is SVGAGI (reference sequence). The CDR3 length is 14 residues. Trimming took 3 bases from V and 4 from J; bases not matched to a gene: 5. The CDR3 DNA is TGTGCCAGCAGTTATGGGCAGGGGGGCACTGAAGCTTTCTTT. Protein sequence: CASSYGQGGTEAFF.

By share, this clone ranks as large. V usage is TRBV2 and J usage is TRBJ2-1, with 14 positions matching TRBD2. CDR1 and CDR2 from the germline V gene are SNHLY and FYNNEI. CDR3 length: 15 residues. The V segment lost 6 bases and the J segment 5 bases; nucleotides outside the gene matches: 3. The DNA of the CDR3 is TGTGCCAGCAGCGAGGGACTAGCGGGGGACAATGAGCAGTTCTTC. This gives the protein CASSEGLAGDNEQFF.

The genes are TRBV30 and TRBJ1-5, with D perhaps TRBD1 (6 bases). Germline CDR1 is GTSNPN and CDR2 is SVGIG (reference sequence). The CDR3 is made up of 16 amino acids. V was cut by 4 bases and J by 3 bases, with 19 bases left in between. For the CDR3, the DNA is TGTGCCTGGAACAGAACAGGGAGAAAAATCAATCAGCCCCAGCATTTT. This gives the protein CAWNRTGRKINQPQHF.

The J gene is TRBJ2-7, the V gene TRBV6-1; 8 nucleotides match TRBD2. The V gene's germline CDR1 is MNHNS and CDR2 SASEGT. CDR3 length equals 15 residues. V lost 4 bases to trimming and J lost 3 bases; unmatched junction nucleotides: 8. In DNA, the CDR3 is TGTGCCAGCAGTGCTTGGCGGGGGGTTCTCTACGAGCAGTACGTC. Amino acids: CASSAWRGVLYEQYV.

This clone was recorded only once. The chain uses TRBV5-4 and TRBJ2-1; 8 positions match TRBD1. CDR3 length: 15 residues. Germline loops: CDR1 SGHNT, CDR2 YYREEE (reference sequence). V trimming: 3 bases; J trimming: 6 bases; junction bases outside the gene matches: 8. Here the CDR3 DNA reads TGTGCCAGCAGCTCCCGGGACAGGTTTGGCAATGAGCAGTTCTTC. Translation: CASSSRDRFGNEQFF.

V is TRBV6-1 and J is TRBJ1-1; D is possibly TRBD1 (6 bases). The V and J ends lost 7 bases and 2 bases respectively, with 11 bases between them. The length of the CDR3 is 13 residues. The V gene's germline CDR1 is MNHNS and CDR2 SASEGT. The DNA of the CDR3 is TGTGCCAGCACCCTGGACAGTAACACTGAAGCTTTCTTT. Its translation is CASTLDSNTEAFF.

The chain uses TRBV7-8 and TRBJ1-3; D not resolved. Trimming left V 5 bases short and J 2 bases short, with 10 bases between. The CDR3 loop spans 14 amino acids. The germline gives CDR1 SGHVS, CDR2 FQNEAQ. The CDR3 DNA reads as TGTGCCAGCAGCGTAACAGTTACTGGAAACACCATATATTTT. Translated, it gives CASSVTVTGNTIYF. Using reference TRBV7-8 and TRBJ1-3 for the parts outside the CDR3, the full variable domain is GAGVSQSPRYKVAKRGQDVALRCDPISGHVSLFWYQQALGQGPEFLTYFQNEAQLDKSGLPSDRFFAERPEGSVSTLKIQRTQQEDSAVYLCASSVTVTGNTIYFGEGSWLTVV.

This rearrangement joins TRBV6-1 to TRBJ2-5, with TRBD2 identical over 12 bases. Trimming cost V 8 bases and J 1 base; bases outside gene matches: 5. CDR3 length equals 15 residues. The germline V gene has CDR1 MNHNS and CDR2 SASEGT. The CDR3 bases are TGTGCCAGCTGCGGACTAGCGGGGCTCCAAGAGACCCAGTACTTC. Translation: CASCGLAGLQETQYF.

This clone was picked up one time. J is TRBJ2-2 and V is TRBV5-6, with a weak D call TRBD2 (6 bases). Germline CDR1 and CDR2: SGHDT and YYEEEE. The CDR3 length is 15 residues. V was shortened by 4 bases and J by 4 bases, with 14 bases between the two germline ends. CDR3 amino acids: CASSAYGRSTGELFF. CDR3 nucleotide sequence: TGTGCCAGCAGCGCCTATGGGAGGAGCACCGGGGAGCTGTTTTTT.

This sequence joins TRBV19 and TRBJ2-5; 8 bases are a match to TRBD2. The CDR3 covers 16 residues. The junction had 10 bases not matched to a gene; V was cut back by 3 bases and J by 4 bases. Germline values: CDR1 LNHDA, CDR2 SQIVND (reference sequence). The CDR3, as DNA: TGTGCCAGTAGTATTGTGCCGGGGGGGCCGCTAGAGACCCAGTACTTC. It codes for CASSIVPGGPLETQYF.

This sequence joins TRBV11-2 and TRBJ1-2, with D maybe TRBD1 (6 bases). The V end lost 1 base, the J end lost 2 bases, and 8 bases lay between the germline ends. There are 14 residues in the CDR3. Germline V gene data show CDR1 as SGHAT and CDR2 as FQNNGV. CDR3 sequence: CASSLVGGNYGYTF. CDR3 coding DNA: TGTGCCAGCAGCTTAGTAGGGGGAAACTATGGCTACACCTTC.

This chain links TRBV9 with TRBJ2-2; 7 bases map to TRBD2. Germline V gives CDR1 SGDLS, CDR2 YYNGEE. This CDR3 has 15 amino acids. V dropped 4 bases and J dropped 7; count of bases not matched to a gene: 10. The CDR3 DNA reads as TGTGCCAGCAGCTCCAGGGCGGGAGATGGCGGGGAGCTGTTTTTT. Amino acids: CASSSRAGDGGELFF. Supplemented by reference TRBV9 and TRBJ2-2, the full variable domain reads DSGVTQTPKHLITATGQRVTLRCSPRSGDLSVYWYQQSLDQGLQFLIQYYNGEERAKGNILERFSAQQFPDLHSELNLSSLELGDSALYFCASSSRAGDGGELFFGEGSRLTVL.

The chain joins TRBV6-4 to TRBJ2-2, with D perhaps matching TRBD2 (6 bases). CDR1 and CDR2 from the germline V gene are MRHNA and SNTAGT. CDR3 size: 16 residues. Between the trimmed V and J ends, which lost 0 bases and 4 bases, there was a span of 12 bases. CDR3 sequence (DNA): TGTGCCAGCAGTGACTCTGGGGGGAAAGGCACCGGGGAGCTGTTTTTT. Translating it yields CASSDSGGKGTGELFF.

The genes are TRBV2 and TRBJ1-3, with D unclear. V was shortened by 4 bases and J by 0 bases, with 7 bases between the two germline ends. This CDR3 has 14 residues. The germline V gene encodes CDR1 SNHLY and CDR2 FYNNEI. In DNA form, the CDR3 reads TGTGCCAGCAGTGTAGAAGCCTCTGGAAACACCATATATTTT. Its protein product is CASSVEASGNTIYF.

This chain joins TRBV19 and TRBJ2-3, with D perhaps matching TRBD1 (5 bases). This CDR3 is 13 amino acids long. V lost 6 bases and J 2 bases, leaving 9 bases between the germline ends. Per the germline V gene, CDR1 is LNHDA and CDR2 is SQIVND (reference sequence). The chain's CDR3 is CASRNRITDTQYF. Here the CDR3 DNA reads TGTGCCAGTAGAAACAGGATCACAGATACGCAGTATTTT. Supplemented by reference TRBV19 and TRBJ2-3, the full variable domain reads DGGITQSPKYLFRKEGQNVTLSCEQNLNHDAMYWYRQDPGQGLRLIYYSQIVNDFQKGDIAEGYSVSREKKESFPLTVTSAQKNPTAFYLCASRNRITDTQYFGPGTRLTVL.

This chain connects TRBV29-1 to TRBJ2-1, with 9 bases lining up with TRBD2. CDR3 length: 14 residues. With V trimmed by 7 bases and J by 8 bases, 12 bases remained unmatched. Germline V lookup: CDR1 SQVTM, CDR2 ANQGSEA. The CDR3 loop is CSAGSAGGPYEQFF. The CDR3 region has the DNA TGCAGCGCCGGATCGGCGGGGGGGCCTTATGAGCAGTTCTTC.

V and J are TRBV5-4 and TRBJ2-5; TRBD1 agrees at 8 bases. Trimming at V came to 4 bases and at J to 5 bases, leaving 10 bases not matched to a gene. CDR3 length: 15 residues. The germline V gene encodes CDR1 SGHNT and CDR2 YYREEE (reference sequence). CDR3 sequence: CASSLEDRVSETQYF. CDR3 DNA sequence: TGTGCCAGCAGCCTAGAGGACAGGGTCTCTGAGACCCAGTACTTC. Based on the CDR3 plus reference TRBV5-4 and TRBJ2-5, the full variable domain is ETGVTQSPTHLIKTRGQQVTLRCSSQSGHNTVSWYQQALGQGPQFIFQYYREEENGRGNFPPRFSGLQFPNYSSELNVNALELDDSALYLCASSLEDRVSETQYFGPGTRLLVL.

The CDR3 loop reads CSVEAPGSYNEQFF. CDR3 DNA: TGCAGCGTTGAAGCCCCAGGGTCCTACAATGAGCAGTTCTTC. The rearrangement links TRBV29-1 to TRBJ2-1, with D tentatively TRBD1 (5 bases). Germline assignment: CDR1 SQVTM and CDR2 ANQGSEA. This CDR3 is 14 amino acids long. Trimming removed 1 base at V and 1 base at J, with 8 bases between.

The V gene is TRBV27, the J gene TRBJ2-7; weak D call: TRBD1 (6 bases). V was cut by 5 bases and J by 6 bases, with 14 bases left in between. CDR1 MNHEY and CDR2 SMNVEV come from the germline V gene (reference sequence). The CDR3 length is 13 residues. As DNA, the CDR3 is TGTGCCAGCAGTCTCTACAGGGACGGCGAGCAGTACTTC. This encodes CASSLYRDGEQYF.